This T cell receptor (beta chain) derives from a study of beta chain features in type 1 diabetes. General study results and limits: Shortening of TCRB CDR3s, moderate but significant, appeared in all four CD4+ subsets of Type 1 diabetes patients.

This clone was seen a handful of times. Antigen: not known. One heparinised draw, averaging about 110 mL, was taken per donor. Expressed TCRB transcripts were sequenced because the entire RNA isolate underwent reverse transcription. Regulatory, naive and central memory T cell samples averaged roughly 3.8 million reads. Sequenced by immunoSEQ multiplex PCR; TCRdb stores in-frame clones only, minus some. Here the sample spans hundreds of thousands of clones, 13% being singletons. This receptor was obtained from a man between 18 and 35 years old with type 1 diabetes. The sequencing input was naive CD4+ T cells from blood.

CDR3 amino acids: CASSRRRTDTQYF. CDR3 sequence (DNA): TGTGCCAGCAGCCGGAGGAGGACAGATACGCAGTATTTT. The chain employs TRBV7-2 and TRBJ2-3; D perhaps matches TRBD2 (5 bases). This CDR3 is 13 amino acids long. V gave up 5 bases and J gave up 3 bases, with 9 bases separating them. CDR1 is SGHTA and CDR2 is FQGNSA in the germline V gene.